One sample yielded the 24 T cell receptor beta chains listed below, sequenced in a study of early T cells in non-severe SARS-CoV-2 infection. TCRdb itself ran the 5' RACE reads through MiXCR, one entry per CDR3 protein. The sample yields some 80,000 distinct CDR3 sequences, 4.5% to 6% seen once. The input for sequencing was whole blood, taken at baseline. These receptor sequences come from an adult who was a healthcare worker with PCR-confirmed SARS-CoV-2 infection or an uninfected control (not recorded which).

This clonotype was recorded at least ten times. The chain carries TRBV12-3 or TRBV12-4 and TRBJ2-2, with 8 bases that match TRBD2. Losses at the gene ends were 3 bases for V and 5 bases for J; bases not matched to a gene: 5. This CDR3 spans 15 amino acids. The CDR3 DNA follows: TGTGCCAGCAGTTTGAGCGGGAGTGGGACCGGGGAGCTGTTTTTT. It is translated as CASSLSGSGTGELFF.

This clonotype was detected a few times. The chain employs TRBV18 and TRBJ1-2, with D maybe TRBD1 (6 bases). V was trimmed by 4 bases and J by 4 bases, leaving 16 bases between them. The CDR3 has 15 residues. Germline V gene lookup returns CDR1 KGHSH and CDR2 LQKENI. CDR3: CASSLRGGAGYGYTF. CDR3 sequence (DNA): TGTGCCAGCTCACTTAGGGGGGGCGCCGGCTATGGCTACACCTTC.

This clonotype has a count of ten or more. The chain has TRBV20-1 and TRBJ2-2; perhaps TRBD1 as D (6 bases). Looked up from germline, CDR1 is DFQATT and CDR2 is SNEGSKA (reference sequence). Between the trimmed V and J ends, which lost 3 bases and 2 bases, there was a span of 13 bases. This CDR3 spans 15 amino acids. CDR3 in DNA: TGCAGTGCTAGTCGACAGGCACTTAACACCGGGGAGCTGTTTTTT. The encoded protein is CSASRQALNTGELFF.

The gene calls are TRBV7-3 and TRBJ2-3; a possible D gene is TRBD2 (6 bases). The V and J ends lost 5 bases and 1 base respectively, with 19 bases between them. The CDR3 extends over 17 amino acids. From germline, CDR1 is SGHTA and CDR2 FQGTGA. The CDR3 nucleotides read TGTGCCAGCAGCCACGGGACTCGTCTCCGTGGCACAGATACGCAGTATTTT. This sequence encodes CASSHGTRLRGTDTQYF.

The chain has TRBV7-9 and TRBJ1-5; D not resolved. The CDR3 contains 12 residues. Germline CDR1 reads SEHNR; CDR2 reads FQNEAQ (reference sequence). Trimming pared 4 bases from V and 11 bases from J, leaving 12 bases between. The DNA for the CDR3 is TGTGCCAGCAGCTCACAGATCACGGCCCAGCATTTT. This codes for CASSSQITAQHF.

This sequence joins TRBV7-2 and TRBJ1-2, with D possibly TRBD1 on 5 matching bases. Trimming pared 4 bases from V and 0 bases from J, leaving 12 bases between. Germline-derived CDR1 and CDR2 are SGHTA and FQGNSA. This CDR3 is 15 amino acids long. The DNA for the CDR3 is TGTGCCAGCAGCTCGCGGGGGAAAGCTAACTATGGCTACACCTTC. As protein: CASSSRGKANYGYTF.

This clonotype has more than one count but fewer than ten. In DNA, the CDR3 is TGCGCCAGCAGTGAGACTAGTATGGCAGTGGAGACCCAGTACTTC. Translation: CASSETSMAVETQYF. The J gene is TRBJ2-5, the V gene TRBV10-1; TRBD2 is a possible D gene (5 bases). V was pared by 2 bases and J by 5 bases, with 15 bases between. The germline V gene encodes CDR1 WNHNN and CDR2 SYGVQD (reference sequence). There are 15 residues in the CDR3.

The table lists this clonotype with many counts. V usage is TRBV29-1 and J usage is TRBJ1-1; 7 bases are a match to TRBD1. Germline CDR1 and CDR2: SQVTM and ANQGSEA. CDR3 length equals 12 residues. V dropped 6 bases and J dropped 7; count of bases not matched to a gene: 8. The CDR3 is CSVVDRVVEAFF. The CDR3 DNA follows: TGCAGCGTGGTTGACAGGGTGGTTGAAGCTTTCTTT.

The chain employs TRBV6-1 and TRBJ1-1; maybe TRBD1 (6 bases). V lost 5 bases, J lost 0 bases, and 13 bases lay in between. The CDR3 contains 15 residues. Germline values: CDR1 MNHNS, CDR2 SASEGT. The CDR3, as DNA: TGTGCCAGCAGTCTACGACAGGAGATGAACACTGAAGCTTTCTTT. Amino acids: CASSLRQEMNTEAFF.

This clonotype was seen at least ten times. This chain connects TRBV7-2 to TRBJ2-5; D is uncertain. Germline CDR1 reads SGHTA; CDR2 reads FQGNSA. There are 11 residues in the CDR3. V dropped 5 bases and J dropped 5 bases, with 6 bases sitting between them. The DNA of the CDR3 is TGTGCCAGCAGCCGGGCCGAGACCCAGTACTTC. Translated, it gives CASSRAETQYF. Full variable domain (remainder filled in from reference TRBV7-2 and TRBJ2-5): GAGVSQSPSNKVTEKGKDVELRCDPISGHTALYWYRQSLGQGLEFLIYFQGNSAPDKSGLPSDRFSAERTGGSVSTLTIQRTQQEDSAVYLCASSRAETQYFGPGTRLLVL.

The chain recombines TRBV20-1 with TRBJ2-7; 12 bases line up with TRBD2. V shed 3 bases and J 7 bases; nucleotides not matched to a gene: 7. CDR3 length: 14 amino acids. Per germline, CDR1 DFQATT and CDR2 SNEGSKA (reference sequence). This CDR3 reads CSARPTSGRWEQYF. The DNA for the CDR3 is TGCAGTGCTAGGCCCACTAGCGGGAGGTGGGAGCAGTACTTC.

This clonotype was seen more than once but under ten times. The gene calls are TRBV18 and TRBJ2-1; 8 bases line up with TRBD1. The ends lost 6 bases at V and 5 bases at J; junction bases unmatched: 9. The CDR3 is 15 residues long. Germline CDR1 is KGHSH and CDR2 is LQKENI. Here the CDR3 reads CASSSTGDGHNEQFF. CDR3 DNA sequence: TGTGCCAGCTCGTCGACAGGGGACGGGCACAATGAGCAGTTCTTC.

This clonotype was counted at least ten times. The chain links TRBV20-1 to TRBJ2-1, with 9 bases that match TRBD1. Germline V gene lookup returns CDR1 DFQATT and CDR2 SNEGSKA (reference sequence). The CDR3 extends over 12 amino acids. The CDR3 loop reads CRGQGLYNEQFF. CDR3 bases: TGCAGGGGACAGGGACTTTACAATGAGCAGTTCTTC.

This clonotype has just a few counts. The chain carries TRBV10-2 and TRBJ1-2; D is uncertain. Germline V gene data show CDR1 as WSHSY and CDR2 as SAAADI. The CDR3 runs to 13 residues. V lost 3 bases and J lost 2, with 7 bases in between. The CDR3 DNA reads TGCGCCAGCAGTGACGGCACGAACTATGGCTACACCTTC. This encodes CASSDGTNYGYTF.

This clonotype was recorded at least ten times. The rearrangement joins TRBV19 to TRBJ2-4, with D perhaps TRBD1 (6 bases). CDR3 length equals 14 residues. Germline CDR1 LNHDA, CDR2 SQIVND (reference sequence). The CDR3 bases are TGTGCAACACAACAGGGTTATGGCAAAAACATTCAGTACTTC. Translating it yields CATQQGYGKNIQYF.

This clonotype was seen ten or more times. This rearrangement joins TRBV11-2 to TRBJ2-6; the match to TRBD1 covers 10 bases. CDR1 SGHAT and CDR2 FQNNGV come from the germline V gene. The CDR3 contains 17 residues. V trimming: 5 bases; J trimming: 2 bases; junction bases outside the gene matches: 6. The CDR3, as DNA: TGTGCCAGCAGCACCCGGGACAGGGGCCCTGGGGCCAACGTCCTGACTTTC. Residues: CASSTRDRGPGANVLTF.

There are a few counts of this clonotype. The gene calls are TRBV11-1 and TRBJ2-3; D is possibly TRBD2 (7 bases). Looked up from germline, CDR1 is SGHAT and CDR2 is FQDESV (reference sequence). The CDR3 has 17 amino acids. V lost 2 bases and J lost 5, with 20 bases in between. In DNA form, the CDR3 reads TGTGCCAGCAGCTTAACCGGCCGGGGGGCTTACGGAGATACGCAGTATTTT. Amino acids: CASSLTGRGAYGDTQYF. The variable domain in full, completed from reference TRBV11-1 and TRBJ2-3, reads EAEVAQSPRYKITEKSQAVAFWCDPISGHATLYWYRQILGQGPELLVQFQDESVVDDSQLPKDRFSAERLKGVDSTLKIQPAELGDSAMYLCASSLTGRGAYGDTQYFGPGTRLTVL.

This clonotype was counted at least ten times. The chain employs TRBV20-1 and TRBJ2-3; 9 bases agree with TRBD2. Germline CDR1 is DFQATT and CDR2 is SNEGSKA (reference sequence). The ends lost 1 base at V and 3 bases at J; junction bases unmatched: 11. The CDR3 has 17 residues. The CDR3 spells CSARVLQSGRRTDTQYF. The DNA of the CDR3 is TGCAGTGCTAGAGTCCTACAGAGCGGGAGGCGGACAGATACGCAGTATTTT.

This clonotype was observed many times. The chain joins TRBV12-3 or TRBV12-4 to TRBJ2-4, with TRBD2 identical over 8 bases. The CDR3 length is 15 residues. The V and J ends lost 4 bases and 1 base, in that order; junction bases with no gene match: 3. CDR3 region: CASSSREVAKNIQYF. CDR3 in DNA: TGTGCCAGCAGTTCGCGGGAGGTTGCCAAAAACATTCAGTACTTC.

This clonotype was recorded many times. The J gene is TRBJ2-1, the V gene TRBV9; D call uncertain. This CDR3 has 12 amino acids. Germline CDR1 reads SGDLS; CDR2 reads YYNGEE. Trimming removed 3 bases at V and 12 bases at J, with 13 bases between. The CDR3 bases are TGTGCCAGCAGCGCAGATAGGGAACCGCAGTTCTTC. Residues: CASSADREPQFF.

V and J are TRBV9 and TRBJ2-7; 14 bases fit TRBD2. The V segment lost 2 bases and the J segment 7 bases; nucleotides outside the gene matches: 5. This CDR3 is built from 15 residues. Germline-derived CDR1 and CDR2 are SGDLS and YYNGEE. DNA for the CDR3: TGTGCCAGCAGCGTTGGACTAGCGGGAGGAGAGGAGCAGTACTTC. It is translated as CASSVGLAGGEEQYF.

With regard to this clonotype: Being one base from a much bigger clone, this may be a read error. The chain carries TRBV27 and TRBJ1-5; D is unresolved. Germline-derived CDR1 and CDR2 are MNHEY and SMNVEV (reference sequence). Trimming removed 5 bases at V and 1 base at J, with 9 bases between. The CDR3 has 14 amino acids. CDR3 nucleotides: TGTGCCAGCAGTCGGCTACGGAGCAATCAGCCCCAGCATTTT. Protein sequence: CASSRLRSNQPQHF.

The chain couples TRBV10-1 to TRBJ1-4; 10 bases agree with TRBD1. V shed 3 bases and J 8 bases; nucleotides not matched to a gene: 6. CDR3 length: 15 amino acids. CDR1 and CDR2 (germline): WNHNN, SYGVQD (reference sequence). DNA of the CDR3: TGCGCCAGCAGTGAAGCGACAGGGGGCAGGGAAAAACTGTTTTTT. As protein: CASSEATGGREKLFF.

The CDR3 DNA reads TGTGCCAGCAGATGGAACACCGGGGAGCTGTTTTTT. It encodes CASRWNTGELFF. This chain connects TRBV2 to TRBJ2-2; D is unresolved. This CDR3 spans 12 amino acids. CDR1 is SNHLY, CDR2 FYNNEI, per germline. With 6 bases removed from V and 1 base from J, the gap between germline ends came to 3 bases.